The entry that follows covers one T cell receptor (beta chain) sequence. Produced via immunoSEQ multiplex PCR; TCRdb's table is partial and in-frame only. This sample has some 230,000 clones, with about 80% found just once. The data were taken from a study of blood T cell repertoires in COVID-19. Study context: Sample material is recorded as cDNA or gDNA derived from T cells, B-cell-depleted T cells, or PBMCs.

There are 14 residues in the CDR3. From germline, CDR1 is SGHTA and CDR2 FQGNSA. V was shortened by 2 bases and J by 2 bases, with 9 bases between the two germline ends. The origin of this receptor is a man between 40 and 49 years old who had recovered from COVID-19. The sample was PBMCs or T cells enriched from blood (not recorded which). This chain uses TRBV7-2 with TRBJ2-5; D ambiguous. The CDR3 protein is CASSLLTLQETQYF. CDR3 bases: TGTGCCAGCAGCTTACTAACCTTACAAGAGACCCAGTACTTC.